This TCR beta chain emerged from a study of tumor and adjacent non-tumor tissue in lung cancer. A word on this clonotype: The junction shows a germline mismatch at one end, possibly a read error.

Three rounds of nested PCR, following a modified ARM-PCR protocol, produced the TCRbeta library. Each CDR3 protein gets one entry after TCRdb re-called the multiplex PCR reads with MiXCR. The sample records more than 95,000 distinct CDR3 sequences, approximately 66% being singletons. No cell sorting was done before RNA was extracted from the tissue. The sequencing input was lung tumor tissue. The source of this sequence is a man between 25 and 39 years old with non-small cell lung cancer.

The CDR3 DNA reads TGTGCCAGCAGATACTCTGTGACAAATGAAAAACTGTTTTTT. Encoded protein: CASRYSVTNEKLFF. The chain carries TRBV6-5 and TRBJ1-4; D is unresolved. The germline gives CDR1 MNHEY, CDR2 SVGAGI. The CDR3 is made up of 14 amino acids.